Listed below are T cell receptor beta chains from one sample, sequenced in a study of blood T cell repertoires in COVID-19. Assay: immunoSEQ multiplex PCR; the TCRdb copy retains only in-frame clones and omits some. Among around 250,000 clones listed, approximately 87% were seen once. The specimen sequenced was peripheral blood. The source of these receptors is a man in his 60s with acute or convalescent COVID-19. Both conserved end residues are part of each CDR3. D genes are given only for firm matches. Not every row has a clone size; where given, it reads once, few, many or a size class.

TRBV6-2/TRBV6-3	.	TRBJ1-5	.	TGTGCCAGCAGTTTCCCCCCCTATCAGCCCCAGCATTTT	CASSFPPYQPQHF
TRBV7-9	once	TRBJ2-2	TRBD2	TGTGCCAGCAGCTCTAGCGCGGGAGTGGGTACCGGGGAGCTGTTTTTT	CASSSSAGVGTGELFF
TRBV28	.	TRBJ1-2	TRBD1	TGTGCCAGCAGTCCCGCGGACAGGGAGAGCAGGGGCTACACCTTC	CASSPADRESRGYTF
TRBV10-3	.	TRBJ2-1	TRBD2	TGTGCCACCAGAGAACTAGCGGGAGGGACGAATGAGCAGTTCTTC	CATRELAGGTNEQFF
TRBV5-1	.	TRBJ2-7	TRBD2	TGCGCCAGCAGCTTGGGGCTTGGAGCGGGAGCCCACGAGCAGTACTTC	CASSLGLGAGAHEQYF
TRBV27	.	TRBJ1-1	TRBD1	TGTGCCAGCAGTCTTGGACAGGGCGGGACTGAAGCTTTCTTT	CASSLGQGGTEAFF
TRBV11-2	.	TRBJ1-5	TRBD1	TGTGCCAGCAGCTTAGACTGGACAGGTAATCAGCCCCAGCATTTT	CASSLDWTGNQPQHF
TRBV28	.	TRBJ1-5	.	TGTGCCAGCAGTTTTGGCGGGGACAATCAGCCCCAGCATTTT	CASSFGGDNQPQHF
TRBV11-2	few	TRBJ1-1	TRBD1	TGTGCCAGCAGTCGAGACAGGGACACTGAAGCTTTCTTT	CASSRDRDTEAFF
TRBV30	.	TRBJ2-7	TRBD1	TGTGCCGGCTCAGGGACAGGGTTCCCCTACGAGCAGTACTTC	CAGSGTGFPYEQYF
TRBV6-6	few	TRBJ2-7	TRBD2	TGTGCCAGCAGGGGCGGGAGCGGATTTAGTTACGAGCAGTACTTC	CASRGGSGFSYEQYF
TRBV6-2/TRBV6-3	.	TRBJ1-5	.	TGTGCCAGCAGTTCCTATCGGTACAATCAGCCCCAGCATTTT	CASSSYRYNQPQHF
TRBV27	.	TRBJ1-2	.	TGTGCCAGCAGCTTAATACAGGGTCGGAACTATGGCTACACCTTC	CASSLIQGRNYGYTF
TRBV4-2	.	TRBJ2-2	.	TGTGCCAGCAGCCCACCAAGAGATACCGGGGAGCTGTTTTTT	CASSPPRDTGELFF
TRBV7-9	.	TRBJ2-1	TRBD2	TGTGCCAGCAGCTCGCGGGAGCCGGACGCGGTTGATGAGCAGTTCTTC	CASSSREPDAVDEQFF
TRBV7-2	.	TRBJ1-5	.	TGTGCCAGCAGCGCACGGGGGGGCAATCAGCCCCAGCATTTT	CASSARGGNQPQHF
TRBV7-3	.	TRBJ2-5	.	TGTGCCAGCAGCTTAAGCAGGGGAGAGACCCAGTACTTC	CASSLSRGETQYF
TRBV28	.	TRBJ1-2	.	TGTGCCAGCAGCCAGGTGTATCGAGGCTACACCTTC	CASSQVYRGYTF
TRBV10-1	few	TRBJ1-2	TRBD1	TGCGCCAGCAGGCACGACAGGGGAAAATCGGACTATGGCTACACCTTC	CASRHDRGKSDYGYTF
TRBV11-2	.	TRBJ2-7	TRBD2	TGTGCCAGCAGCTTAGCCGGGAGGGCCGTTTACGAGCAGTACTTC	CASSLAGRAVYEQYF
TRBV12-5	.	TRBJ1-2	TRBD1	TGTGCTAGTGGCGCCACGCGGGGGGACAGTGGCTACACCTTC	CASGATRGDSGYTF
TRBV30	.	TRBJ2-7	.	TGTGCCGCCAGAAGGGGGGGCGAGCAGTACTTC	CAARRGGEQYF
TRBV6-6	.	TRBJ2-5	TRBD2	TGTGCCAGCAGCCTCGGGACTAGCGCGGAGACCCAGTACTTC	CASSLGTSAETQYF
TRBV7-2	.	TRBJ2-7	.	TGTGCCAGCAGCTTCTCGACAGAAGGCTACGAGCAGTACTTC	CASSFSTEGYEQYF
TRBV28	once	TRBJ1-6	.	TGTGCCAGCAGTTTCCGCGGCAGCTATAATTCACCCCTCCACTTT	CASSFRGSYNSPLHF
TRBV7-2	.	TRBJ2-7	TRBD1	TGTGCCAGCAGCCGGGACAGGGGGAACTACGAGCAGTACTTC	CASSRDRGNYEQYF
TRBV7-3	.	TRBJ2-7	.	TGTGCCAGCAGCTTAGGCCCTAGGTTGGGCGAGCAGTACTTC	CASSLGPRLGEQYF
TRBV4-3	.	TRBJ2-1	.	TGCGCCAGCAGCCTAGGGGCCGGTAATGAGCAGTTCTTC	CASSLGAGNEQFF
TRBV5-1	.	TRBJ2-2	TRBD2	TGCGCCAGCAGCCGGGGACTAGTTCCCGGGGAGCTGTTTTTT	CASSRGLVPGELFF
TRBV12-5	once	TRBJ1-5	TRBD1	TGTGCTAGTGGTTTGCGGACAGGGGCACCTCCTTACAATCAGCCCCAGCATTTT	CASGLRTGAPPYNQPQHF
TRBV28	.	TRBJ1-1	TRBD1	TGTGCCAGCAGTTTATCCACAGGGGGAAGGACTGAAGCTTTCTTT	CASSLSTGGRTEAFF
TRBV3-1/TRBV3-2	.	TRBJ1-5	TRBD1	TGTGCCAGCAGCCAAGAAGTAGGGGGCCATCAGCCCCAGCATTTT	CASSQEVGGHQPQHF
TRBV11-3	.	TRBJ1-1	.	TGTGCCAGCAGCTTTCCGGTCCCTGAAGCTTTCTTT	CASSFPVPEAFF
TRBV7-2	.	TRBJ2-7	TRBD2	TGTGCCAGCAGCTGGGGGGGGTCGGTTAACGAGCAGTACTTC	CASSWGGSVNEQYF
TRBV6-4	.	TRBJ1-1	.	TGTGCCAGCAGTGACTCAGGAGGAAACACTGAAGCTTTCTTT	CASSDSGGNTEAFF
TRBV10-3	.	TRBJ1-2	TRBD1	TGTGCCATCAGGGGTACACAGGGGATCAACTATGGCTACACCTTC	CAIRGTQGINYGYTF
TRBV28	.	TRBJ2-7	.	TGTGCCAGCCAGTTTATCCAGGGCCCCGAGCAGTACTTC	CASQFIQGPEQYF
TRBV6-5	.	TRBJ1-4	TRBD1	TGTGCCAGCAGTAGAGACAGGGAGAAAGAAAAACTGTTTTTT	CASSRDREKEKLFF
TRBV28	.	TRBJ1-5	TRBD1	TGTGCCAGTGGGACAGGGAGACCCCAGCATTTT	CASGTGRPQHF
TRBV5-1	.	TRBJ1-1	TRBD1	TGCGCCAGCAGCTCCCAAGGGGGCTTGAACACTGAAGCTTTCTTT	CASSSQGGLNTEAFF
TRBV7-6	.	TRBJ1-5	.	TGTGCCAGCAGTCCTTTAGGGGGTAGCAATCAGCCCCAGCATTTT	CASSPLGGSNQPQHF
TRBV28	once	TRBJ2-7	TRBD1	TGTGCCAGCAGTTCAACTTCGACAGGGCATATATGGGGGGAGCAGTACTTC	CASSSTSTGHIWGEQYF
TRBV28	.	TRBJ1-3	TRBD1	TGTGCCAGCATTCCCCAGGGGGGCGGAAACACCATATATTTT	CASIPQGGGNTIYF
TRBV6-4	.	TRBJ2-1	.	TGTGCCAGCAGTGACTCGACAGAGAGGAATGAGCAGTTCTTC	CASSDSTERNEQFF
TRBV28	.	TRBJ1-1	TRBD1	TGTGCCAGCAGTACCTGGGACAGGGGGGAGAACACTGAAGCTTTCTTT	CASSTWDRGENTEAFF
TRBV19	.	TRBJ2-6	.	TGTGCCAGTAGCCGGACCGGGACTCTAAACTCTGGGGCCAACGTCCTGACTTTC	CASSRTGTLNSGANVLTF
TRBV4-2	.	TRBJ2-7	TRBD2	TGTGCCAGCAGCCAAGTCGGCGGGAGTCGCGACGAGCAGTACTTC	CASSQVGGSRDEQYF
TRBV4-3	.	TRBJ1-3	.	TGCGCCAGCAGCCAAGGAACAGTAACTGGAAACACCATATATTTT	CASSQGTVTGNTIYF
TRBV7-9	.	TRBJ2-5	.	TGTGCCAGCAGCCCCCCTGGGGCAGAGACCCAGTACTTC	CASSPPGAETQYF
TRBV9	once	TRBJ1-2	.	TGTGCCAGCAGCGTAGGGGAGGGGCCATATGGCTACACCTTC	CASSVGEGPYGYTF
TRBV7-2	.	TRBJ2-3	TRBD1	TGTGCCAGCAGCAAACGGACAGGCCTCACAGATACGCAGTATTTT	CASSKRTGLTDTQYF
TRBV29-1	.	TRBJ1-2	.	TGCAGCGTTGAAGAGGGATGGAGGGGAGGCGGCTACACCTTC	CSVEEGWRGGGYTF
TRBV10-3	.	TRBJ1-6	TRBD1	TGTGCCATCAATCCCGGGACAGAGGATTCACCCCTCCACTTT	CAINPGTEDSPLHF
TRBV6-6	.	TRBJ1-2	TRBD1	TGTGCCAGCAGTTACGGGGGACAGGGTCAGTTTGGCTACACCTTC	CASSYGGQGQFGYTF
TRBV3-1/TRBV3-2	.	TRBJ2-1	.	TGTGCCAGCAGCCAAGATCTGGGGAGCTACAATGAGCAGTTCTTC	CASSQDLGSYNEQFF
TRBV12-3/TRBV12-4	.	TRBJ2-7	TRBD2	TGTGCCAGCAGGTCCGGGGGGACCTACGAGCAGTACTTC	CASRSGGTYEQYF
TRBV27	.	TRBJ2-7	TRBD1	TGTGCCAGCAGTCCCGTCCCGGGGGACAGGGTCCACGAGCAGTACTTC	CASSPVPGDRVHEQYF
TRBV7-2	.	TRBJ1-5	TRBD1	TGTGCCAGCAGCACCCGAGGGACAGGGACTGACAATCAGCCCCAGCATTTT	CASSTRGTGTDNQPQHF
TRBV6-5	.	TRBJ1-1	.	TGTGCCAGCAAAGTTGGAAAGGATGGGCTGGCTTTCTTT	CASKVGKDGLAFF
TRBV30	.	TRBJ1-4	.	TGTGCCTGGAGTGTCGGGGGTTCGGCCGAAAAACTGTTTTTT	CAWSVGGSAEKLFF